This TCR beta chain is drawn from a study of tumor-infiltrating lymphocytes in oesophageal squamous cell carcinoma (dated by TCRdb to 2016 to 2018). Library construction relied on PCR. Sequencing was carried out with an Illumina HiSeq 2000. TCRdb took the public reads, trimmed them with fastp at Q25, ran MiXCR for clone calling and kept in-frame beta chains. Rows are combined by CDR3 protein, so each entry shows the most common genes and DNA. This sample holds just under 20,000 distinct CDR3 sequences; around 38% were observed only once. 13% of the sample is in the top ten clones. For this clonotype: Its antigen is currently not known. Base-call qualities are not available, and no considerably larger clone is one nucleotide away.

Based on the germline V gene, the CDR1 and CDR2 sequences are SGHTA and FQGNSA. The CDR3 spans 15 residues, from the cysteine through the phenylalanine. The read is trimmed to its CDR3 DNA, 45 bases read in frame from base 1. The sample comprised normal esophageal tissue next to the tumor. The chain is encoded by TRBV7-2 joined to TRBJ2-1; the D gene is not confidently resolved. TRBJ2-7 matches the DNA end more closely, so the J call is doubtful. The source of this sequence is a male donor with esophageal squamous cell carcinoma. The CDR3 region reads CASSLALGPPYEQYF. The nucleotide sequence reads TGTGCCAGCAGCTTGGCATTGGGCCCTCCCTACGAGCAGTACTTC.